This TCR beta chain was sequenced during a study of blood T cell repertoires in COVID-19. How the authors handled the data: From reference gene primer amplification, estimates of nucleated cell counts were derived. This table comes from immunoSEQ multiplex PCR, and its TCRdb copy is limited to in-frame clones, with some not included. V and J calls and clone size follow that table, whereas D and trimming were derived from the DNA. The table lists just over 250,000 clones, about 90% of them singletons. Germline loops: CDR1 MNHEY, CDR2 SVGAGI. J was trimmed by 5 bases and V by 4 bases; bases with no gene match: 5. This CDR3 is built from 15 residues.

Specimen: peripheral blood. The chain is built from TRBV6-5 and TRBJ1-6; 7 positions agree with TRBD1. This TCR was sampled from a person aged 18 to 35 with COVID-19, enrolled during active disease. The CDR3: CASSWGDRDNSPLHF. The CDR3 DNA reads as TGTGCCAGCAGTTGGGGAGACAGGGATAATTCACCCCTCCACTTT.